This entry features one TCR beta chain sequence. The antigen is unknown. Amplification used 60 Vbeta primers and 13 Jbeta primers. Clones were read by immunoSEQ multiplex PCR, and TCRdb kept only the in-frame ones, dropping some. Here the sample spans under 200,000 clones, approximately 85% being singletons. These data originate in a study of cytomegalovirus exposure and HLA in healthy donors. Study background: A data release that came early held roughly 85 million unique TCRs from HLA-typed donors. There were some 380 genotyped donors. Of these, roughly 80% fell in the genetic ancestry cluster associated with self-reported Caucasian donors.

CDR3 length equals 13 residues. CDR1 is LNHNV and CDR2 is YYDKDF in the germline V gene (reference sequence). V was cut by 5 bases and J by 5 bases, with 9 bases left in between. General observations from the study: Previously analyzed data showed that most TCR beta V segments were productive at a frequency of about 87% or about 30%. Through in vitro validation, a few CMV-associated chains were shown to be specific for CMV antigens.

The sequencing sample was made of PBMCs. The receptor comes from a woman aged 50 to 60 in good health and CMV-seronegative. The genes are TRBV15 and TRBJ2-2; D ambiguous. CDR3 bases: TGTGCCACCAGCCCTAGGTTAACCGGGGAGCTGTTTTTT. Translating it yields CATSPRLTGELFF.